This TCR beta chain was profiled in a study of shared clonotypes between healthy human individuals. Study outcomes and limitations: Memory subsets generally showed smaller estimated richness than naive subsets did. The researchers took only blood, and tissue repertoires probably look different.

About this clone: Its matching antigen is unknown.

Assay: immunoSEQ multiplex PCR; the TCRdb copy retains only in-frame clones and omits some. The sample includes about 1 million clones, 70% to 80% of them seen just once. The germline V gene encodes CDR1 SQVTM and CDR2 ANQGSEA. CDR3 length: 11 amino acids. V lost 4 bases and J lost 8, with 10 bases in between. What was sequenced was memory CD4+ T cells sorted from blood. The subset was: CD45RA-negative fraction. The receptor was isolated from a man younger than 35 in good health. The chain recombines TRBV29-1 with TRBJ2-3, with D perhaps given as TRBD1 or TRBD2 (6 bases each). The CDR3 loop is CSVAEGGTQYF. The CDR3 nucleotides are TGCAGCGTTGCCGAGGGGGGTACGCAGTATTTT.